The rows below give T cell receptor beta chains drawn from one sample of a study of beta chain features in type 1 diabetes. Repertoires were generated with immunoSEQ multiplex PCR, while TCRdb's copy carries only in-frame clones and drops some. The sample records fewer than 250,000 clones, 7.5% to 10% being singletons. What was sequenced was naive CD4+ T cells from blood. The receptors come from a woman under 30 in good health. Both conserved end residues are part of each CDR3. A D gene is named only where the DNA matches it firmly. Clone size is given for some rows only: seen once, a few or many times, or a class if the clone is expanded.

v_gene	j_gene	d_gene	abundance	CDR3nt	CDR3aa
TRBV5-1	TRBJ1-4	TRBD1	NA	TGCGCCAGCAGCTTGGCCGGGACAGGGTCTGACCCGAGGATTTTT	CASSLAGTGSDPRIF
TRBV9	TRBJ2-6	NA	few	TGTGCCAGCAGCGCCGGGGCGGGGAGGAATGGGGCCAACGTCCTGACTTTC	CASSAGAGRNGANVLTF
TRBV7-8	TRBJ2-5	NA	few	TGTGCCAGCAGCTCAAATAGGGGTCTCACAGAGACCCAGTACTTC	CASSSNRGLTETQYF
TRBV6-5	TRBJ2-3	NA	NA	TGTGCCAGCAGGGTCACGGGAGACGGTACGCAGTATTTT	CASRVTGDGTQYF
TRBV6-6	TRBJ1-2	TRBD1	few	TGTGCCAGCAGCCCGACAGGGATGGATGGCTACACCTTC	CASSPTGMDGYTF
TRBV6-1	TRBJ2-7	NA	NA	TGTGCCAGCAGCCGACAGGGGACTATCTACGAGCAGTACTTC	CASSRQGTIYEQYF
TRBV2	TRBJ1-5	TRBD1	NA	TGTGCCAGCAGTGAAGGCAGGGGGCACCAGCCCCAGCATTTT	CASSEGRGHQPQHF
TRBV7-9	TRBJ2-7	TRBD1	few	TGTGCCAGCAGCTTAGATTGGGACAGGGCGATTGGAGAGTACTTC	CASSLDWDRAIGEYF
TRBV5-5	TRBJ1-5	NA	NA	TGTGCCAGCAGCCCGATTGGAGGACAGCCCCAGCATTTT	CASSPIGGQPQHF
TRBV5-6	TRBJ1-2	TRBD1	NA	TGTGCCAGCAGCTTGGCCACAGGGGGCTATGGCTACACCTTC	CASSLATGGYGYTF
TRBV5-1	TRBJ2-5	NA	NA	TGCGCCAGCAGCCCCCAGGGTCGCTCCCAAGAGACCCAGTACTTC	CASSPQGRSQETQYF
TRBV18	TRBJ2-4	NA	NA	TGTGCCAGCTCACCCAAGGACTCCCTAGCCAAAAACATTCAGTACTTC	CASSPKDSLAKNIQYF
TRBV2	TRBJ2-1	TRBD2	NA	TGTGCCAGCAGACAGGGACTAGCGGGAGGGTCCTACAATGAGCAGTTCTTC	CASRQGLAGGSYNEQFF
TRBV4-2	TRBJ2-1	TRBD2	many	TGTGCCAGCAGCCAAGGGCTAGCGGGAGTGGAGAATGAGCAGTTCTTC	CASSQGLAGVENEQFF
TRBV5-1	TRBJ2-3	TRBD2	few	TGCGCCAGCAGCTTCGAAGTAGCGGGAGGGGCAGATACGCAGTATTTT	CASSFEVAGGADTQYF
TRBV29-1	TRBJ2-3	NA	few	TGCAGCGTCCTAAACCGGGATCCGCGATCAGATACGCAGTATTTT	CSVLNRDPRSDTQYF
TRBV5-1	TRBJ2-7	TRBD2	NA	TGCGCCAGCAGCCCGCTCAGCGGGAGCTCCTACGAGCAGTACTTC	CASSPLSGSSYEQYF
TRBV28	TRBJ2-7	TRBD1	few	TGTGCCAGCAGTTTATCGGTGCAGGGGGCGGCCCCCTACGAGCAGTACTTC	CASSLSVQGAAPYEQYF
TRBV5-4	TRBJ2-3	TRBD2	NA	TGTGCCAGCAGCTCCCTTGGAGCGGGAGCAACAGATACGCAGTATTTT	CASSSLGAGATDTQYF
TRBV18	TRBJ2-3	NA	NA	TGTGCCAGCTTGGGGAGTAGCACAGATACGCAGTATTTT	CASLGSSTDTQYF
TRBV7-8	TRBJ1-3	NA	NA	TGTGCCAGCAGCTTAGTTGCAGGAAGCTCTGGAAACACCATATATTTT	CASSLVAGSSGNTIYF
TRBV12-5	TRBJ1-5	NA	NA	TGTGCTAGTGGTCCCTACCGACAGTCAGAGAGCAATCAGCCCCAGCATTTT	CASGPYRQSESNQPQHF
TRBV5-6	TRBJ2-1	TRBD2	few	TGTGCCAGCAGCTTCCGACTAGCGGGACGGCTTTCCTACAATGAGCAGTTCTTC	CASSFRLAGRLSYNEQFF
TRBV7-3	TRBJ1-1	TRBD1	few	TGTGCCAGCACCGAGACAGGGAGGAGCACTGAAGCTTTCTTT	CASTETGRSTEAFF
TRBV6-1	TRBJ2-2	NA	NA	TGTGCCAGCATGGGGGGTCTCGACACCGGGGAGCTGTTTTTT	CASMGGLDTGELFF
TRBV7-2	TRBJ2-7	NA	NA	TGTGCCAGCAGCTCGGGACAGCCGGGGGAATACGAGCAGTACTTC	CASSSGQPGEYEQYF
TRBV6-5	TRBJ1-5	NA	NA	TGTGCCAGCAGTTACTCGGGGCAGGGCGGTCAGCCCCAGCATTTT	CASSYSGQGGQPQHF
TRBV27	TRBJ1-5	NA	NA	TGTGCCAGCAGTCCCATCTTTATGGGGGCGGATCAGCCCCAGCATTTT	CASSPIFMGADQPQHF
TRBV27	TRBJ1-1	NA	NA	TGTGCCAGCAGTCCTGGACAGATCCCGTTGAACACTGAAGCTTTCTTT	CASSPGQIPLNTEAFF
TRBV30	TRBJ1-5	NA	NA	TGTGCCTGGAGTGTTCCGGGAGGGGCCCCAAACAATCAGCCCCAGCATTTT	CAWSVPGGAPNNQPQHF
TRBV6-1	TRBJ2-2	TRBD1	NA	TGTGCCAGCAGTCTAGGGACAGGGTTGACCGGGGAGCTGTTTTTT	CASSLGTGLTGELFF
TRBV15	TRBJ2-7	NA	many	TGTGCCACCAGCAGCGACACCGAGGAGCAGTACTTC	CATSSDTEEQYF
TRBV12-5	TRBJ2-7	TRBD1	NA	TGTGCTAGTGCCCGGGGACAGGGTGACACCTACGAGCAGTACTTC	CASARGQGDTYEQYF
TRBV2	TRBJ2-7	NA	few	TGTGCCAGCAGTGAACAGGGGATGACCTACGAGCAGTACTTC	CASSEQGMTYEQYF
TRBV30	TRBJ1-3	NA	few	TGTGCCTGGAGTGATCCAATCTCTGGAAACACCATATATTTT	CAWSDPISGNTIYF
TRBV14	TRBJ1-5	TRBD1	few	TGTGCCAGCAGCACTCGGGACAGGGCGGACAAGCATTTT	CASSTRDRADKHF
TRBV6-1	TRBJ1-2	NA	few	TGTGCCAGCAGCCAGGCCGGGACATCGTATGGCTACACCTTC	CASSQAGTSYGYTF
TRBV10-3	TRBJ1-1	TRBD1	NA	TGTGCCATCAGGTGGGACAGAACCGGGTGGGGCACTGAAGCTTTCTTT	CAIRWDRTGWGTEAFF
TRBV5-1	TRBJ2-5	TRBD2	few	TGCGCCAGCAGCTTGACCGCCCGGACTAGCGGTCAAGAGACCCAGTACTTC	CASSLTARTSGQETQYF
TRBV4-1	TRBJ2-1	TRBD1	few	TGCGCCAGCAGCCTCCGGCGGGCAGTCGACAGGGGGTCCCACAATGAGCAGTTCTTC	CASSLRRAVDRGSHNEQFF
TRBV9	TRBJ1-1	TRBD1	NA	TGTGCCAGCAGCATGACAGGGAGTGACACTGAAGCTTTCTTT	CASSMTGSDTEAFF